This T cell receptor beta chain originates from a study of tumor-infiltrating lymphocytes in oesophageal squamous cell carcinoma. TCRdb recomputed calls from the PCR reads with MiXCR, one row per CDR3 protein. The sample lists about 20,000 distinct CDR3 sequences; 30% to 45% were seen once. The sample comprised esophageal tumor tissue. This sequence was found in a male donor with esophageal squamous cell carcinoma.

The CDR3 loop is CASSYGIGGGGDTQYF. DNA for the CDR3: TGTGCCAGCAGTTACGGTATTGGGGGAGGGGGAGATACGCAGTATTTT. The chain couples TRBV6-6 to TRBJ2-3; a weak D match, TRBD2 (7 bases). There are 16 residues in the CDR3. Germline V gene sequence: CDR1 MNHNY, CDR2 SVGAGI (reference sequence). The V end lost 2 bases, the J end lost 5 bases, and 17 bases lay between the germline ends.